The TCR beta chain described here comes from a study of T cells in Graves' hyperthyroidism and ophthalmopathy. Study conclusions and caveats: Median prediction lead before ophthalmopathy onset was 5 to 7 months with the model. Most thyroid clonotypes that were expanded above 0.001 also turned up in blood.

The CDR3 is 14 residues long. From germline, CDR1 is SGHVS and CDR2 FQNEAQ. V gave up 7 bases and J gave up 5 bases, with 17 bases separating them. From RNA transcripts, TCR beta CDR3 regions were amplified. HTBI primers were used for first-round RT-PCR of the TCR CDR3. TCRdb processed the multiplex PCR reads anew with MiXCR; each CDR3 protein has one entry. This sample has around 270,000 distinct CDR3 sequences; roughly 20% occur once, and the top ten carry less than 40%. The sample holds a few counts of this clonotype. The antigen remains undetermined. The sequencing input was blood. This receptor was taken from a man aged 50-60 years with Graves' ophthalmopathy. The chain recombines TRBV7-8 with TRBJ2-5, with D hard to call. CDR3 coding DNA: TGTGCCAGCACCAGTCGCTCAACGTGGGAGACCCAGTACTTC. Protein sequence: CASTSRSTWETQYF.